These 12 T cell receptor beta chains were all obtained from the same sample, sequenced in a study of T cell changes during pregnancy in multiple sclerosis. The protocol was immunoSEQ multiplex PCR, while the TCRdb copy is restricted to in-frame clones and leaves out a portion. The sample has over 55,000 clones; 92% are singletons. The sample here was peripheral blood, taken in the first trimester of pregnancy. Receptor source: a female donor with multiple sclerosis, enrolled in a pregnancy study.

The gene calls are TRBV5-1 and TRBJ1-4, with D unresolved. V gave up 5 bases and J gave up 8 bases, with 13 bases separating them. The CDR3 is made up of 13 amino acids. CDR1 and CDR2 from the germline V gene are SGHRS and YFSETQ. DNA of the CDR3: TGCGCCAGCAGTGCGACAAGTTACGAAAAACTGTTTTTT. Translation gives CASSATSYEKLFF. Drawing the rest from reference TRBV5-1 and TRBJ1-4, the complete variable domain is KAGVTQTPRYLIKTRGQQVTLSCSPISGHRSVSWYQQTPGQGLQFLFEYFSETQRNKGNFPGRFSGRQFSNSRSEMNVSTLELGDSALYLCASSATSYEKLFFGSGTQLSVL.

This sequence joins TRBV29-1 and TRBJ1-3; D uncertain. CDR3 length equals 16 residues. V was trimmed by 6 bases and J by 0 bases, leaving 18 bases between them. The germline gives CDR1 SQVTM, CDR2 ANQGSEA. CDR3 protein: CSVTTRTANSGNTIYF. CDR3 sequence (DNA): TGCAGCGTGACAACTAGGACCGCTAACTCTGGAAACACCATATATTTT.

V usage is TRBV6-5 and J usage is TRBJ2-7, with 7 bases identical to TRBD1. The germline CDR1 and CDR2 sequences are MNHEY and SVGAGI. After removal of 6 bases from V and 2 bases from J, the junction contained 10 bases not matched to a gene. CDR3 size: 15 residues. The CDR3 DNA reads as TGTGCCAGCAGACGACAGGGTACTAGGCCCTACGAGCAGTACTTC. It encodes CASRRQGTRPYEQYF.

The chain couples TRBV10-3 to TRBJ2-7; D is ambiguous. This CDR3 contains 11 residues. CDR1 ENHRY and CDR2 SYGVKD come from the germline V gene. The ends were cut back, 3 bases at V and 4 bases at J, with 4 bases in the middle. CDR3 residues: CAISDLYEQYF. CDR3 bases: TGTGCCATCAGTGATCTGTACGAGCAGTACTTC.

J is TRBJ2-1 and V is TRBV7-9, with D tentatively TRBD1 (5 bases). V lost 5 bases to trimming and J lost 0 bases, with 11 bases between them. Germline V gives CDR1 SEHNR, CDR2 FQNEAQ (reference sequence). There are 15 residues in the CDR3. CDR3 loop: CASSPRQSSYNEQFF. The DNA for the CDR3 is TGTGCCAGCAGCCCCAGACAGAGCTCCTACAATGAGCAGTTCTTC.

The chain is built from TRBV7-2 and TRBJ2-7, with D perhaps TRBD1 (5 bases). Trimming took 2 bases from V and 2 from J, leaving 16 bases between them. The CDR3 extends over 16 amino acids. Germline values: CDR1 SGHTA, CDR2 FQGNSA. CDR3 amino acids: CASSLQSRGETYEQYF. DNA of the CDR3: TGTGCCAGCAGCTTACAGTCAAGGGGCGAGACCTACGAGCAGTACTTC.

The chain is built from TRBV5-1 and TRBJ2-4; TRBD1 aligns across 7 bases. J lost 6 bases, V lost 0 bases, and 0 bases had no gene match. The germline CDR1 and CDR2 sequences are SGHRS and YFSETQ. This CDR3 region has 13 residues. In DNA, the CDR3 is TGCGCCAGCAGCTTGGACAGGGGAAACATTCAGTACTTC. Translating gives CASSLDRGNIQYF.

The chain employs TRBV5-5 and TRBJ2-3, with TRBD2 identical over 8 bases. The CDR3 extends over 16 amino acids. Germline V gene sequence: CDR1 SGHKS, CDR2 YYEKEE (reference sequence). Trimming at V came to 8 bases and at J to 1 base, leaving 12 bases not matched to a gene. In DNA, the CDR3 is TGTGCCAGTTCTCTCCCTGAGACTAGCGGCACAGATACGCAGTATTTT. It encodes CASSLPETSGTDTQYF.

The chain uses TRBV7-2 and TRBJ2-1; 8 bases map to TRBD1. Trimming cost V 5 bases and J 3 bases; bases outside gene matches: 9. The length of the CDR3 is 16 residues. From germline, CDR1 is SGHTA and CDR2 FQGNSA. CDR3 residues: CASSPPDRVYYNEQFF. CDR3 bases: TGTGCCAGCAGCCCCCCGGACAGGGTTTACTACAATGAGCAGTTCTTC.

The V gene is TRBV19, the J gene TRBJ2-7, with 11 bases fitting TRBD2. V dropped 6 bases and J dropped 1; count of bases not matched to a gene: 8. Germline CDR1 LNHDA, CDR2 SQIVND (reference sequence). The CDR3 is 16 amino acids. The CDR3 DNA reads as TGTGCCAGTAGACAAACCGGGACTAGCGGATCCTACGAGCAGTACTTC. Its translation: CASRQTGTSGSYEQYF.

The gene calls are TRBV28 and TRBJ2-1; no firm D call. The germline V gene encodes CDR1 MDHEN and CDR2 SYDVKM. CDR3 size: 12 residues. Trimming removed 5 bases at V and 3 bases at J, with 5 bases between. The CDR3 DNA follows: TGTGCCAGCAGTGACATCTACAATGAGCAGTTCTTC. This sequence encodes CASSDIYNEQFF. The complete variable domain, with remaining parts taken from reference TRBV28 and TRBJ2-1, reads DVKVTQSSRYLVKRTGEKVFLECVQDMDHENMFWYRQDPGLGLRLIYFSYDVKMKEKGDIPEGYSVSREKKERFSLILESASTNQTSMYLCASSDIYNEQFFGPGTRLTVL.

V usage is TRBV14 and J usage is TRBJ2-2; D might be TRBD2 (6 bases). CDR1 is SGHDN, CDR2 FVKESK, per germline. This CDR3 has 16 residues. Trimming left V 0 bases short and J 6 bases short, with 14 bases between. CDR3 sequence: CASSQDWASGAGELFF. The CDR3 region has the DNA TGTGCCAGCAGCCAAGATTGGGCGTCGGGGGCCGGGGAGCTGTTTTTT.